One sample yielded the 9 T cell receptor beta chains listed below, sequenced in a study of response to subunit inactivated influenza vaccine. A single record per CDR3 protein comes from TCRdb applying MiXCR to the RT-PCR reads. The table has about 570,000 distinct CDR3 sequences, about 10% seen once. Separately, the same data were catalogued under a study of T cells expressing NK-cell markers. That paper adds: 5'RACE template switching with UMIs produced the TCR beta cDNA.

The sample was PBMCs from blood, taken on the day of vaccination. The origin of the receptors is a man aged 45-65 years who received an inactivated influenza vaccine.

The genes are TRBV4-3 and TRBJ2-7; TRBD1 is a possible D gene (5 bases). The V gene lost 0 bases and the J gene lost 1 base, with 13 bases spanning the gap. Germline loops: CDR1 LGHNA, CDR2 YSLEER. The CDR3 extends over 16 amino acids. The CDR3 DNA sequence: TGCGCCAGCAGCCAAGATGTTGGAAAGGGGTCCTACGAGCAGTACTTC. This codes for CASSQDVGKGSYEQYF.

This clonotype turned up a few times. The CDR3 reads CASTPLAGGTTDTQYF. In DNA, the CDR3 is TGTGCCAGCACTCCTTTAGCGGGGGGTACCACAGATACGCAGTATTTT. This sequence joins TRBV27 and TRBJ2-3; 10 bases are shared with TRBD2. Germline values: CDR1 MNHEY, CDR2 SMNVEV (reference sequence). The CDR3 spans 16 residues. J gave up 2 bases and V 7 bases, and 9 bases lay outside the gene matches.

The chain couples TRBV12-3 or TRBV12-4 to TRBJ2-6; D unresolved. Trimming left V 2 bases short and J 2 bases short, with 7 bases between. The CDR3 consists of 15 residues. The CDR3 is CASSLRETGANVLTF. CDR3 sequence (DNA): TGTGCCAGCAGTTTACGTGAAACTGGGGCCAACGTCCTGACTTTC.

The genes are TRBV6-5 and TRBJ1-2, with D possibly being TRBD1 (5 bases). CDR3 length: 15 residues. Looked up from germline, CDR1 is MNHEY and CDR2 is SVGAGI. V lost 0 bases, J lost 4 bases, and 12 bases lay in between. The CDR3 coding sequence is TGTGCCAGCAGTTACTCCGGGGACCGGGGCTATGGCTACACCTTC. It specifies CASSYSGDRGYGYTF.

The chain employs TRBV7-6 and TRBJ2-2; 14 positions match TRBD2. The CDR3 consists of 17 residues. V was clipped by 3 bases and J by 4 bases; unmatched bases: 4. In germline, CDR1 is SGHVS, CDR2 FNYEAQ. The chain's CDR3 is CASSFPGLAGGTGELFF. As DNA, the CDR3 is TGTGCCAGCAGCTTTCCCGGACTAGCGGGAGGCACCGGGGAGCTGTTTTTT.

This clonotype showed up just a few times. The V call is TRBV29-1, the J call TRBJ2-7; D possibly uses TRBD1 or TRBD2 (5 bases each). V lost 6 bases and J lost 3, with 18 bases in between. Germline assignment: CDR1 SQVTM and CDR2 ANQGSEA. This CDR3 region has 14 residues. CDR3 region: CSVSLSGLHYEQYF. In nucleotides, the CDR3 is TGCAGCGTCTCTTTGTCGGGGCTCCACTACGAGCAGTACTTC.

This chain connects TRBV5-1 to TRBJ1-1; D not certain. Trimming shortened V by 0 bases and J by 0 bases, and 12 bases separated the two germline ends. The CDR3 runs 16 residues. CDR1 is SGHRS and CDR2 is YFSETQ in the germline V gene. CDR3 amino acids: CASSLVQITMNTEAFF. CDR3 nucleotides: TGCGCCAGCAGCTTGGTGCAGATAACCATGAACACTGAAGCTTTCTTT.

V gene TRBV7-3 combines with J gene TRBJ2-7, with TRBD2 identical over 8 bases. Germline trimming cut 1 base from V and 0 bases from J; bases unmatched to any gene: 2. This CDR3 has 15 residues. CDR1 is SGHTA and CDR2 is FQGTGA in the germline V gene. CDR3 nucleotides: TGTGCCAGCAGCTTAAAGCGGGAGAGCTCCTACGAGCAGTACTTC. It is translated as CASSLKRESSYEQYF.

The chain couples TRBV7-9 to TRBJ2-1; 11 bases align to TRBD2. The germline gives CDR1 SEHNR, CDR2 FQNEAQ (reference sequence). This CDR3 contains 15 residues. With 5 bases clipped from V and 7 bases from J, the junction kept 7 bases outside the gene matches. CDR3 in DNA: TGTGCCAGCAGCGATAGCGGGAGGGCCAGGAATGAGCAGTTCTTC. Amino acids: CASSDSGRARNEQFF.